A selection of T cell receptor beta chains follows, all from one sample in a study of OX40 agonist ivuxolimab in advanced cancers. Some clones are missing from TCRdb's copy, which holds only in-frame ones; the method was immunoSEQ multiplex PCR. The sample consists of under 60,000 clones, roughly 80% of them appearing once. The specimen comprised CD4+ or CD8+ T cells sorted from blood, sampled in a trial of the OX40 agonist ivuxolimab. These receptors originate from an adult with an advanced solid tumor such as melanoma, head and neck, liver or kidney cancer. The CDR3 runs from the conserved cysteine through the conserved F or W. The D gene is left open where the match is weak. Rows give clone size only sometimes, using once, few, many, or a class for an expanded clone.

cdr3_aa cdr3_nt v_call d_call clone_size j_call
CASSMETPGGYTF TGTGCCAGTAGTATGGAGACCCCTGGCGGCTACACCTTC TRBV19 NA NA TRBJ1-2
CASSETGSPAYEQYF TGTGCCAGCAGTGAAACAGGGAGCCCCGCCTACGAGCAGTACTTC TRBV2 NA few TRBJ2-7
CASSLELSGGPQEQFF TGTGCCAGCAGCTTAGAACTAAGCGGGGGGCCCCAAGAGCAGTTCTTC TRBV7-6 TRBD2 NA TRBJ2-1
CASALQGAVGNTGELFF TGTGCCAGCGCTCTTCAGGGGGCGGTGGGGAACACCGGGGAGCTGTTTTTT TRBV7-3 TRBD1 NA TRBJ2-2
CASSLDGGAVEQFF TGTGCCAGCAGCTTAGACGGGGGGGCCGTGGAGCAGTTCTTC TRBV11-1 TRBD2 NA TRBJ2-1
CASSFVDGYTF TGTGCCAGCAGTTTCGTCGATGGCTACACCTTC TRBV28 NA NA TRBJ1-2
CASSGGPRTDHGYTF TGTGCCAGCAGCGGGGGCCCCAGGACAGACCATGGCTACACCTTC TRBV9 NA NA TRBJ1-2
CASSPMETQYF TGTGCCAGCTCACCAATGGAGACCCAGTACTTC TRBV18 NA NA TRBJ2-5
CASSSRRESSYEQYF TGTGCCAGCAGCTCGAGACGGGAGAGCTCCTACGAGCAGTACTTC TRBV5-4 NA NA TRBJ2-7
CASSQEVNTEAFF TGTGCTAGCAGTCAAGAGGTGAACACTGAAGCTTTCTTT TRBV7-7 NA NA TRBJ1-1
CASSVGERGGTSQYF TGTGCCAGCAGCGTAGGGGAGCGGGGGGGCACTTCGCAGTATTTT TRBV9 TRBD2 NA TRBJ2-3
CASSPTRQGLDEQYF TGCGCCAGCAGCCCGACCCGACAGGGGCTGGACGAGCAGTACTTC TRBV5-1 TRBD1 NA TRBJ2-7
CASSDSSGGSDEQYF TGTGCCAGCAGCGATTCTAGCGGGGGGTCCGACGAGCAGTACTTC TRBV7-9 TRBD2 NA TRBJ2-7
CATSRGAGDLMAGTDTQYF TGTGCCACCAGCAGGGGCGCCGGGGACTTGATGGCCGGAACAGATACGCAGTATTTT TRBV15 NA NA TRBJ2-3
CASSLLGGAQPQHF TGTGCCAGCAGTTTATTAGGGGGCGCACAGCCCCAGCATTTT TRBV27 TRBD1 NA TRBJ1-5
CASSYTDSYEQYF TGTGCCAGCTCCTACACAGACTCCTACGAGCAGTACTTC TRBV18 NA NA TRBJ2-7
CASTRQGGTYEQYF TGTGCCAGCACCCGCCAAGGTGGGACCTACGAGCAGTACTTC TRBV2 NA NA TRBJ2-7
CASSIQTYNEQFF TGTGCCAGCAGCATTCAAACCTACAATGAGCAGTTCTTC TRBV5-4 NA NA TRBJ2-1
CASSESQGGLYEQYF TGTGCCAGCAGTGAAAGTCAGGGGGGACTCTACGAGCAGTACTTC TRBV6-1 NA NA TRBJ2-7
CTSSQVGTGAEGNQPQHF NA TRBV1 NA NA TRBJ1-5
CASSLPQGFEAFF TGTGCCAGCAGCCTACCGCAGGGGTTTGAAGCTTTCTTT TRBV14 NA NA TRBJ1-1
CASTRNTEAFF TGTGCCAGTACTAGGAACACTGAAGCTTTCTTT TRBV19 NA NA TRBJ1-1
CASSKDRDSYEQYF TGTGCCAGCAGTAAGGACAGGGACTCCTACGAGCAGTACTTC TRBV27 TRBD1 NA TRBJ2-7
CASSAGLAGAYEQYF TGTGCCAGCAGCGCTGGACTAGCGGGGGCCTACGAGCAGTACTTC TRBV7-3 TRBD2 NA TRBJ2-7
CASSYSLGDEAFF TGTGCCAGCAGTTACAGCCTTGGGGATGAAGCTTTCTTT TRBV6-6 NA NA TRBJ1-1
CAWSVLQGGSPLHF TGTGCCTGGAGTGTATTACAGGGAGGTTCACCCCTCCACTTT TRBV30 NA NA TRBJ1-6
CASSLFAGERYEQYF TGTGCCAGCAGTTTATTCGCAGGGGAAAGGTACGAGCAGTACTTC TRBV28 NA NA TRBJ2-7
CASSLKDRAELFF TGTGCCAGCAGCCTGAAGGACAGGGCTGAACTGTTTTTT TRBV7-2 TRBD1 NA TRBJ1-4
CASSSTSDRAETQYF TGTGCCAGCAGCTCCACGTCCGACAGGGCAGAGACCCAGTACTTC TRBV5-4 TRBD1 NA TRBJ2-5
CASSRQLAGVGNTDTQYF TGTGCCAGCAGCCGTCAACTAGCGGGGGTTGGTAACACAGATACGCAGTATTTT TRBV4-2 TRBD2 once TRBJ2-3
CASSLGQGMGTQYF TGCGCCAGCAGCTTGGGGCAGGGCATGGGGACCCAGTACTTC TRBV5-1 NA NA TRBJ2-5
CASSFTSGGTGELFF TGTGCCAGCAGCTTCACTAGCGGGGGCACCGGGGAGCTGTTTTTT TRBV7-2 TRBD2 NA TRBJ2-2
CASSPRGDRLGTEAFF TGTGCCAGCAGCCCCCGGGGGGACAGGCTGGGGACTGAAGCTTTCTTT TRBV27 TRBD1 NA TRBJ1-1
CASSESGTKADEQYF TGCGCCAGCAGTGAGAGCGGGACAAAAGCCGACGAGCAGTACTTC TRBV10-2 NA NA TRBJ2-7
CASSLAGIYEQYF TGCGCCAGCAGCTTGGCGGGGATCTACGAGCAGTACTTC TRBV5-1 NA once TRBJ2-7
CASSGGGGAADTQYF TGTGCCAGTAGTGGGGGCGGGGGGGCCGCAGATACGCAGTATTTT TRBV19 TRBD2 few TRBJ2-3
CASSYSFGFHNSPLHF TGTGCCAGCAGTTACTCGTTCGGCTTTCATAATTCACCCCTCCACTTT TRBV6-5 NA NA TRBJ1-6
CASSLGQAGSPLHF TGTGCCAGCAGCTTAGGGCAGGCGGGTTCACCCCTCCACTTT TRBV7-9 NA once TRBJ1-6
CASSSSRAGGPKEQYF TGTGCCAGCAGTTCCTCCCGAGCGGGGGGGCCGAAGGAGCAGTACTTC TRBV27 TRBD2 once TRBJ2-7
CASSRQGQGSNEQFF TGTGCCAGCAGCCGTCAGGGCCAGGGTTCCAATGAGCAGTTCTTC TRBV11-3 NA NA TRBJ2-1
CASSEAGGNEKLFF TGTGCCAGCAGTGAAGCAGGAGGAAATGAAAAACTGTTTTTT TRBV2 NA NA TRBJ1-4
CASSGAVRGNTEAFF TGTGCCAGCAGCGGGGCAGTTCGGGGGAACACTGAAGCTTTCTTT TRBV28 NA NA TRBJ1-1
CASSPRTGTYEQYF TGTGCCAGCAGCCCGCGGACAGGGACCTACGAGCAGTACTTC TRBV13 TRBD1 NA TRBJ2-7
CASSPIDRDASEQYF TGTGCCAGCAGTCCCATCGATAGGGATGCTAGCGAGCAGTACTTC TRBV28 NA NA TRBJ2-7
CASSRGTGARYEQYF TGTGCCAGCAGCCGGGGGACAGGGGCTAGGTACGAGCAGTACTTC TRBV7-9 TRBD1 NA TRBJ2-7
CASSLVGTAGANVLTF TGTGCCAGCAGTTTAGTTGGGACAGCTGGGGCCAACGTCCTGACTTTC TRBV28 TRBD1 NA TRBJ2-6
CASSYASYEQYF TGTGCCAGCAGCTACGCCTCCTACGAGCAGTACTTC TRBV5-5 NA NA TRBJ2-7
CASSLLREGYGYTF TGTGCCAGCAGTTTACTCAGGGAGGGCTATGGCTACACCTTC TRBV27 NA NA TRBJ1-2
CATGGEKDGYTF TGTGCCACCGGGGGCGAAAAAGATGGCTACACCTTC TRBV10-3 NA NA TRBJ1-2
CATHRETNEKLFF TGTGCCACTCACAGGGAGACTAATGAAAAACTGTTTTTT TRBV2 NA NA TRBJ1-4
CAWSVLRTSGGQETQYF TGTGCCTGGAGTGTACTCCGAACTAGCGGGGGACAAGAGACCCAGTACTTC TRBV30 TRBD2 NA TRBJ2-5
CASSYTGQDGYTF TGTGCCAGCAGTTACACAGGCCAGGATGGCTACACCTTC TRBV6-5 NA NA TRBJ1-2